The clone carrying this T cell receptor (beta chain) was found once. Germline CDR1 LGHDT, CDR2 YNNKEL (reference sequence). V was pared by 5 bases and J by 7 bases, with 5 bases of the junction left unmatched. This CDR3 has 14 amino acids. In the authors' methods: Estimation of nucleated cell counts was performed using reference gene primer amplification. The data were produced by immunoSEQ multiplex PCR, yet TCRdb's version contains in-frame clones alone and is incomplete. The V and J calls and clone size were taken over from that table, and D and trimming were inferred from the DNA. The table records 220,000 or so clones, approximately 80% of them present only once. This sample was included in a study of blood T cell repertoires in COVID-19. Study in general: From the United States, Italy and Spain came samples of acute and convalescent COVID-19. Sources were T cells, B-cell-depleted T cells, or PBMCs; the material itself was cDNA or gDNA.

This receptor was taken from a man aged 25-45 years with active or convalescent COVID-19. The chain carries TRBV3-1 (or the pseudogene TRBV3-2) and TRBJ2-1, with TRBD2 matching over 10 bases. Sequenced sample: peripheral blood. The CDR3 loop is CASSFGLADNEQFF. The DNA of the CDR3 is TGTGCCAGCAGCTTCGGACTAGCGGATAATGAGCAGTTCTTC.